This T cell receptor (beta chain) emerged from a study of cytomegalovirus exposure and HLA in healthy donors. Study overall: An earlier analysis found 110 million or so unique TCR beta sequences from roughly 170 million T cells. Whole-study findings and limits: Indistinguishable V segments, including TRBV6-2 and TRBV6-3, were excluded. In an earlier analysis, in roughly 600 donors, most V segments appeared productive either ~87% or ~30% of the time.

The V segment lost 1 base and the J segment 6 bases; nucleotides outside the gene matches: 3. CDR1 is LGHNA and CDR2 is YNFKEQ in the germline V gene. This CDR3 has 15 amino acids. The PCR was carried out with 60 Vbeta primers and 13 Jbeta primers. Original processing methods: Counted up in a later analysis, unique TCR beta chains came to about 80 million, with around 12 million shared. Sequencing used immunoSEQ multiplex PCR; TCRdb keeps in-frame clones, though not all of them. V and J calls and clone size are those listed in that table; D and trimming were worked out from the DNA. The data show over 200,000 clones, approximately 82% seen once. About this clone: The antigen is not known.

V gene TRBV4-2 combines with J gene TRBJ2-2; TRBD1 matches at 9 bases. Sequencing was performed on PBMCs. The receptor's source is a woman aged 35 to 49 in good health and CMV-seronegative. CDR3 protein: CASSQARDRAGELFF. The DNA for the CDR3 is TGTGCCAGCAGCCAAGCCCGGGACAGGGCCGGGGAGCTGTTTTTT.